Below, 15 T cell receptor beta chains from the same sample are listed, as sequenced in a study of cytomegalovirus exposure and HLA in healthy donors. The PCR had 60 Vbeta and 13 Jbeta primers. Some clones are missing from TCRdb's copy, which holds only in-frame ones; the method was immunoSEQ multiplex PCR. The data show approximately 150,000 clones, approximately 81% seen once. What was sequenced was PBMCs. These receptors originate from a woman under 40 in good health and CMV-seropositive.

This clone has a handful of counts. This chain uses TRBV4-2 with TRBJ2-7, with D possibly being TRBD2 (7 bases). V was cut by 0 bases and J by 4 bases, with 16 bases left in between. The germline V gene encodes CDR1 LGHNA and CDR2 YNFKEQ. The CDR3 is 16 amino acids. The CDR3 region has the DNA TGTGCCAGCAGCCAAGATTGGGGGGGCGCGGTATACGAGCAGTACTTC. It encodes CASSQDWGGAVYEQYF.

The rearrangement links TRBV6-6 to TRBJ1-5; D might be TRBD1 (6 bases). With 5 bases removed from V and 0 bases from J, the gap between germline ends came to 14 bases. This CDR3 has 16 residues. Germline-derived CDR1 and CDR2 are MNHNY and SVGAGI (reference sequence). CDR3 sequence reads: CASSTGTTYSNQPQHF. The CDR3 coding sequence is TGTGCCAGCAGTACTGGGACAACCTATAGCAATCAGCCCCAGCATTTT.

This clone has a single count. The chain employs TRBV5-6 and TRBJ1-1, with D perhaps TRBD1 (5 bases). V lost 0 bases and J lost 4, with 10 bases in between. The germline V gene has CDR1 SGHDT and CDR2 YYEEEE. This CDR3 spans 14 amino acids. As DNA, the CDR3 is TGTGCCAGCAGCTTGGGTTGGAGGGGCACTGAAGCTTTCTTT. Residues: CASSLGWRGTEAFF.

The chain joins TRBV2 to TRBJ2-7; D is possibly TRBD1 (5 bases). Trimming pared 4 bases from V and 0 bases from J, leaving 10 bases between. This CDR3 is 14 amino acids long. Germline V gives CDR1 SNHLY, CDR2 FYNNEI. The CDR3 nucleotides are TGTGCCAGCAGTGGGCAGGGTCCCTCCTACGAGCAGTACTTC. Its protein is CASSGQGPSYEQYF. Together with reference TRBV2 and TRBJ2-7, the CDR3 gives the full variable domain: EPEVTQTPSHQVTQMGQEVILRCVPISNHLYFYWYRQILGQKVEFLVSFYNNEISEKSEIFDDQFSVERPDGSNFTLKIRSTKLEDSAMYFCASSGQGPSYEQYFGPGTRLTVT.

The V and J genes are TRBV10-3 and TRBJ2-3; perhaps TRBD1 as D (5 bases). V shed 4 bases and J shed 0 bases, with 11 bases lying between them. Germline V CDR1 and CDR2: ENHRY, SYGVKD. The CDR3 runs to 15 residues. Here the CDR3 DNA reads TGTGCCATCAGTGGAACAGGCACTAGCACAGATACGCAGTATTTT. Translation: CAISGTGTSTDTQYF.

CDR3: CASSHPGAFF. The CDR3 nucleotides read TGTGCCAGCAGCCATCCGGGGGCTTTCTTT. The chain uses TRBV5-4 and TRBJ1-1; D gene ambiguous. V was shortened by 4 bases and J by 11 bases, with 9 bases between the two germline ends. The CDR3 sequence is 10 residues long. The germline gives CDR1 SGHNT, CDR2 YYREEE (reference sequence). Full variable domain (rest looked up from reference TRBV5-4 and TRBJ1-1): ETGVTQSPTHLIKTRGQQVTLRCSSQSGHNTVSWYQQALGQGPQFIFQYYREEENGRGNFPPRFSGLQFPNYSSELNVNALELDDSALYLCASSHPGAFFGQGTRLTVV.

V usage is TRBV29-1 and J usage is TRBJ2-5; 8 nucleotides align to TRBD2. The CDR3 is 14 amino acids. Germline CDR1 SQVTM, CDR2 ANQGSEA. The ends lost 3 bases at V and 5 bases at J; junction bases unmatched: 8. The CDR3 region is CSVDPTSARETQYF. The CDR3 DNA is TGCAGCGTTGATCCGACTAGCGCTCGGGAGACCCAGTACTTC. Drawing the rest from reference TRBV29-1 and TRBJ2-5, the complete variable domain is SAVISQKPSRDICQRGTSLTIQCQVDSQVTMMFWYRQQPGQSLTLIATANQGSEATYESGFVIDKFPISRPNLTFSTLTVSNMSPEDSSIYLCSVDPTSARETQYFGPGTRLLVL.

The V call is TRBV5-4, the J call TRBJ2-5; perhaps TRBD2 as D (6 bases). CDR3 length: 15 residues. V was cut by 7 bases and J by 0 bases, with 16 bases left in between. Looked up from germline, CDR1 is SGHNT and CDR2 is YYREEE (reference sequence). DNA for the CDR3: TGTGCCAGCGGCCAACTTGGAGGGTACCAAGAGACCCAGTACTTC. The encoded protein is CASGQLGGYQETQYF. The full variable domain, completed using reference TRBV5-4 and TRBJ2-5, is ETGVTQSPTHLIKTRGQQVTLRCSSQSGHNTVSWYQQALGQGPQFIFQYYREEENGRGNFPPRFSGLQFPNYSSELNVNALELDDSALYLCASGQLGGYQETQYFGPGTRLLVL.

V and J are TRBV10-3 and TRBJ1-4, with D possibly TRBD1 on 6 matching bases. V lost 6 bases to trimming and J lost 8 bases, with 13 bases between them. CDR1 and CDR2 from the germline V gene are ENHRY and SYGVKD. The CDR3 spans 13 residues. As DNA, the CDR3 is TGTGCCATCAGACAGGGAATAGACGAAAAACTGTTTTTT. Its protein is CAIRQGIDEKLFF.

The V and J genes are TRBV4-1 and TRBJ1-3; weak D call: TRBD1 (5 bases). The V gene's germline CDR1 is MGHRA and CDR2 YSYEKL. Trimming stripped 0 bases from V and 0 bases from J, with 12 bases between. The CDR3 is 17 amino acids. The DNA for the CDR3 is TGCGCCAGCAGCCAAGACTCAAGGGGTCACTCTGGAAACACCATATATTTT. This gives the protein CASSQDSRGHSGNTIYF.

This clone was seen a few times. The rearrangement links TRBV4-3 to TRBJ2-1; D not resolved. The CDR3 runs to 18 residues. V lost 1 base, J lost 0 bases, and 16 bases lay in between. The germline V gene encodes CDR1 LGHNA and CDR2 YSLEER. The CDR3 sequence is CASSQVRGVLSSYNEQFF. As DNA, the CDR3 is TGCGCCAGCAGCCAAGTACGCGGAGTTCTGAGCTCCTACAATGAGCAGTTCTTC.

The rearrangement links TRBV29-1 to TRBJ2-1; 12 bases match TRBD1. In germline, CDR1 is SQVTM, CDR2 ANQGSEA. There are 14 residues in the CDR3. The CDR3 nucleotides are TGCGCGGGGACAGGGGGCAACAGTTGGAATGAGCAGTTCTTC. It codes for CAGTGGNSWNEQFF.

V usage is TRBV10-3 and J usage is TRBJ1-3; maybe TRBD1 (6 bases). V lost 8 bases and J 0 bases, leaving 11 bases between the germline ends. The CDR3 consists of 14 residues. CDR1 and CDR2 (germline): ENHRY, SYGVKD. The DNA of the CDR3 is TGTGCCATCGAGGGGGAGAGCTCTGGAAACACCATATATTTT. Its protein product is CAIEGESSGNTIYF.

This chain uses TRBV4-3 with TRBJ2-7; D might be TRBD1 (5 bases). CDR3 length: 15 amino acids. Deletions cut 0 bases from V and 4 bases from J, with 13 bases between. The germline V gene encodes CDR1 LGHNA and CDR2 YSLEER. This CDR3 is CASSQEARTRYEQYF. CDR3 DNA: TGCGCCAGCAGCCAAGAAGCCCGGACAAGGTACGAGCAGTACTTC.

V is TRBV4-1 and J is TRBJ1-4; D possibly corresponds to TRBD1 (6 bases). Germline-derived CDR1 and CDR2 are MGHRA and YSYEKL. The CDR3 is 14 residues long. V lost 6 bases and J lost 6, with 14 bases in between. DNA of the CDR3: TGCGCCAGCAGTAGGGGGGGGGCTTATGAAAAACTGTTTTTT. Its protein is CASSRGGAYEKLFF.